The rows below give T cell receptor beta chains drawn from one sample of a study of T cell repertoires in cytomegalovirus infection. TCRdb re-derived calls from the reads in MiXCR, one entry per CDR3 protein. The sample shows about 360,000 distinct CDR3 sequences, 15% to 20% of them seen only once. Sequencing was performed on PBMCs. These receptor sequences come from a human donor in good health (CMV status not recorded). Some clones in this sample may be carry-over from other donors' samples. The CDR3 runs from the conserved cysteine through the conserved F or W. Fields, in order: V gene, D gene, CDR3 length, J gene, clone size, CDR3 protein, CDR3 DNA. D genes are given only for firm matches. Size is omitted from some rows. Given values are once, few, many or a class for expanded clones.

>TRBV6-2/TRBV6-3|-|14|TRBJ2-3|-
CASSQTRLTDTQYF
TGTGCCAGCAGCCAGACTAGACTCACAGATACGCAGTATTTT
>TRBV7-2|-|15|TRBJ1-4|few
CASSAGRATNEKLFF
TGTGCCAGCAGCGCGGGACGGGCAACTAATGAAAAACTGTTTTTT
>TRBV19|-|16|TRBJ1-6|many
CASSMDSGSYNSPLHF
TGTGCCAGTAGCATGGACAGCGGCTCCTATAATTCACCCCTCCACTTT
>TRBV7-2|-|16|TRBJ2-3|few
CASSPGSWYSTDTQYF
TGTGCCAGCAGCCCCGGTAGTTGGTATAGCACAGATACGCAGTATTTT
>TRBV20-1|-|11|TRBJ2-1|-
CSAPGHNEQFF
TGCAGTGCGCCGGGACACAATGAGCAGTTCTTC
>TRBV19|TRBD2|18|TRBJ2-1|many
CASNAVAGALSSYNEQFF
TGTGCCAGTAATGCAGTAGCGGGAGCCCTCAGCTCCTACAATGAGCAGTTCTTC
>TRBV5-6|TRBD1|16|TRBJ1-1|few
CASSLLGQGFPTEAFF
TGTGCCAGCAGCTTGTTGGGACAGGGGTTTCCCACTGAAGCTTTCTTT
>TRBV29-1|-|11|TRBJ1-3|-
CSVEEGNTIYF
TGCAGCGTTGAAGAAGGAAACACCATATATTTT
>TRBV11-2|-|12|TRBJ2-7|few
CASSLFRYEQYF
TGTGCCAGCAGCTTATTTAGGTACGAGCAGTACTTC
>TRBV7-8|-|14|TRBJ2-5|many
CASRSGAYQETQYF
TGTGCCAGCAGATCCGGAGCGTACCAAGAGACCCAGTACTTC
>TRBV4-1|-|13|TRBJ1-5|-
CASSQGKGQPQHF
TGCGCCAGCAGCCAAGGAAAGGGGCAGCCCCAGCATTTT
>TRBV7-6|-|15|TRBJ2-7|many
CASSLEPTEDHEQYF
TGTGCCAGCAGCTTAGAGCCGACCGAAGACCACGAGCAGTACTTC
>TRBV6-6|TRBD1|18|TRBJ1-6|-
CASSQGPGGGSYNSPLHF
TGTGCCAGCAGCCAAGGGCCAGGGGGCGGCTCCTATAATTCACCCCTCCACTTT
>TRBV20-1|-|12|TRBJ1-3|-
CSAWTRPDTIYF
TGCAGTGCCTGGACACGCCCGGACACCATATATTTT
>TRBV11-2|-|12|TRBJ1-6|few
CASSLGSGSLHF
TGTGCCAGCAGCTTAGGTAGTGGGTCCCTCCACTTT
>TRBV10-3|TRBD1|13|TRBJ2-1|few
CAIRGTGMDEQFF
TGTGCCATCAGGGGGACAGGGATGGATGAGCAGTTCTTC
>TRBV28|-|13|TRBJ1-5|-
CTAQRTRDQPQHF
TGTACGGCACAAAGGACGCGGGATCAGCCCCAGCATTTT